Reported below is one T cell receptor (beta chain). The CDR3 is 15 amino acids. CDR1 and CDR2 from the germline V gene are LGHDT and YNNKEL (reference sequence). Losses at the gene ends were 4 bases for V and 6 bases for J; bases not matched to a gene: 6. TCRdb reprocessed the RT-PCR reads via MiXCR and lists one record per CDR3 protein. The table lists fewer than 550,000 distinct CDR3 sequences, roughly 27% of them singletons. The data originate from a study of response to subunit inactivated influenza vaccine. The chain combines TRBV3-1 with TRBJ2-3; TRBD2 aligns across 11 bases. The TCR sequence derives from a man aged 50 to 59 who received an inactivated influenza vaccine. The input for sequencing was CD4+ T cells sorted from PBMCs, taken around 5 days after vaccination. CDR3 sequence reads: CASSLAGGPRDTQYF. CDR3 bases: TGTGCCAGCAGCCTAGCGGGGGGGCCTCGTGATACGCAGTATTTT.